The next 14 T cell receptor beta chains were all read from a single sample in a study of post-analysis software for immune sequencing data. The study's findings and limits: Controls had lower frequencies than patients of about 5 TRBV segments, which included TRBV5-6, TRBV5-1 and TRBV20-1.

Unique molecular identifiers were built into the TCR beta cDNA libraries. TCRdb passed the PCR reads through MiXCR, listing each CDR3 protein once. The table has 250,000 to 300,000 distinct CDR3 sequences, 36% seen once. No cognate antigen is known for these TCRs. Sequenced material: blood. The receptors were gathered from a girl aged 5-17 years with multiple sclerosis.

This clonotype occurred a few times. A single base separates this from a much larger clone, so it may be a read error. The rearrangement links TRBV4-1 to TRBJ1-2; perhaps TRBD1 as D (5 bases). CDR1 and CDR2 from the germline V gene are MGHRA and YSYEKL. This CDR3 is 14 amino acids long. V gave up 1 base and J gave up 7 bases, with 13 bases separating them. The CDR3 DNA reads as TGCGCCAGCAGCCAAGCTCAGGGACGGGCTGGCTACACCTTC. Amino acid sequence: CASSQAQGRAGYTF.

As to this clonotype: With a much larger clone just one base away, this may be a read error. This chain connects TRBV3-1 to TRBJ1-2, with a possible D match to TRBD1 (5 bases). CDR3 length equals 15 residues. Germline V gene sequence: CDR1 LGHDT, CDR2 YNNKEL (reference sequence). The ends were cut back, 5 bases at V and 0 bases at J, with 13 bases in the middle. CDR3 nucleotide sequence: TGTGCCAGCAGCTTGCGGGACCGGTCTAACTATGGCTACACCTTC. It is translated as CASSLRDRSNYGYTF.

About this clonotype itself: This may be a read error: a much more frequent sequence differs by one nucleotide. The chain has TRBV27 and TRBJ2-1; weak D call: TRBD1 (5 bases). V shed 6 bases and J shed 12 bases, with 27 bases lying between them. The CDR3 consists of 16 residues. Germline V CDR1 and CDR2: MNHEY, SMNVEV (reference sequence). CDR3 in DNA: TGTGCCAGCAGGTTAAGGGGCGGACCTTCTACAATCGGGCAGTTCTTC. Its translation: CASRLRGGPSTIGQFF.

Points on this clonotype: A read error may be the cause here, since a much bigger clone is one base away. The gene calls are TRBV20-1 and TRBJ2-5; 7 positions agree with TRBD2. Per the germline V gene, CDR1 is DFQATT and CDR2 is SNEGSKA (reference sequence). The CDR3 is 15 residues long. CDR3 sequence: CSASIPSGGQEPQYF. CDR3 in DNA: TGCAGTGCTAGTATACCTAGCGGAGGCCAAGAGCCCCAGTACTTC.

The J gene is TRBJ2-1, the V gene TRBV11-2, with D tentatively TRBD1 or TRBD2 (5 bases each). The CDR3 sequence is 15 residues long. The germline V gene has CDR1 SGHAT and CDR2 FQNNGV. Trimming cost V 5 bases and J 2 bases, with 13 bases left between them. The CDR3 region has the DNA TGTGCCAGCAGCCCGTTACTGGGACCCTACAATGAGCAGTTCTTC. Amino acids: CASSPLLGPYNEQFF.

Details on this clonotype: A read error may explain this, as a much larger clone is one base away. The chain uses TRBV28 and TRBJ1-1; 9 nucleotides match TRBD1. V shed 7 bases, J shed 4 bases, and the junction held 7 bases outside the gene matches. The CDR3 has 14 amino acids. Germline CDR1 reads MDHEN; CDR2 reads SYDVKM. CDR3 DNA: TGTGCCAGCAACCCGGGACAGGGTAGCACTGAAGCTTTCTTT. This sequence encodes CASNPGQGSTEAFF.

This clonotype was detected ten times or more. The chain employs TRBV6-5 and TRBJ1-5; 10 bases align to TRBD1. CDR1 is MNHEY and CDR2 is SVGAGI in the germline V gene. The CDR3 is made up of 18 amino acids. Losses at the gene ends were 4 bases for V and 3 bases for J; bases not matched to a gene: 12. The CDR3 loop is CASSSIPGQGSSNQPQHF. For the CDR3, the DNA is TGTGCCAGCAGTTCCATCCCGGGACAGGGGTCCTCCAATCAGCCCCAGCATTTT.

On this clonotype itself: One base away lies a much larger clone, so this may be a sequencing read error. The chain carries TRBV27 and TRBJ2-5; 9 positions agree with TRBD2. CDR3 length equals 14 residues. The germline V gene encodes CDR1 MNHEY and CDR2 SMNVEV (reference sequence). Trimming removed 4 bases from V and 11 bases from J; junction bases left unmatched: 11. CDR3 sequence reads: CASSSRTSDNEQYF. CDR3 bases: TGTGCCAGCAGTTCCCGGACTAGCGATAATGAGCAGTACTTC.

V and J are TRBV27 and TRBJ2-2; no reliable D call. Germline CDR1 is MNHEY and CDR2 is SMNVEV (reference sequence). The ends were cut back, 9 bases at V and 7 bases at J, with 18 bases in the middle. The CDR3 is 14 residues long. The CDR3 DNA reads as TGTGCCAGTAGATACGAGCCCCTGAACGGGGAGCTGTTTTTT. Translation: CASRYEPLNGELFF.

Ten or more counts support this clonotype. The rearrangement links TRBV24-1 to TRBJ1-5, with D unclear. The CDR3 runs to 13 residues. V lost 5 bases to trimming and J lost 2 bases, with 6 bases between them. Germline V CDR1 and CDR2: KGHDR, SFDVKD. The CDR3 region is CATSVAGNQPQHF. CDR3 DNA sequence: TGTGCCACCAGTGTGGCGGGCAATCAGCCCCAGCATTTT.

The chain combines TRBV3-1 with TRBJ1-6; maybe TRBD1 (6 bases). Trimming cost V 5 bases and J 7 bases, with 18 bases left between them. This CDR3 spans 16 amino acids. The germline CDR1 and CDR2 sequences are LGHDT and YNNKEL (reference sequence). The CDR3 bases are TGTGCCAGCAGCAGCGACCGGGGGCGGTGGAATTCACCCCTCCACTTT. Its protein product is CASSSDRGRWNSPLHF.

This clonotype was seen a handful of times. V and J are TRBV5-1 and TRBJ1-1, with D possibly matching TRBD1 (5 bases). Trimming took off 0 bases at V and 6 bases at J, with 15 bases between the two ends. The CDR3 covers 15 residues. CDR1 SGHRS and CDR2 YFSETQ come from the germline V gene. This CDR3 reads CASSLASTGGAEAFF. The CDR3 DNA is TGCGCCAGCAGCTTGGCTAGTACGGGGGGGGCTGAAGCTTTCTTT.

The chain joins TRBV7-3 to TRBJ1-1, with a tentative D call TRBD1 (5 bases). Trimming left V 3 bases short and J 4 bases short, with 9 bases between. This CDR3 comprises 13 residues. The germline V gene encodes CDR1 SGHTA and CDR2 FQGTGA. The DNA of the CDR3 is TGTGCCAGCAGCTTCTGGGGGGGCACTGAAGCTTTCTTT. This encodes CASSFWGGTEAFF.

At least ten counts were recorded for this clonotype. The rearrangement links TRBV5-1 to TRBJ2-1; no reliable D call. CDR3 length: 11 residues. Trimming took off 4 bases at V and 9 bases at J, with 8 bases between the two ends. CDR1 and CDR2 from the germline V gene are SGHRS and YFSETQ. CDR3 coding DNA: TGCGCCAGCAGCCGGAGTGGTGAGCAGTTCTTC. Its protein is CASSRSGEQFF.